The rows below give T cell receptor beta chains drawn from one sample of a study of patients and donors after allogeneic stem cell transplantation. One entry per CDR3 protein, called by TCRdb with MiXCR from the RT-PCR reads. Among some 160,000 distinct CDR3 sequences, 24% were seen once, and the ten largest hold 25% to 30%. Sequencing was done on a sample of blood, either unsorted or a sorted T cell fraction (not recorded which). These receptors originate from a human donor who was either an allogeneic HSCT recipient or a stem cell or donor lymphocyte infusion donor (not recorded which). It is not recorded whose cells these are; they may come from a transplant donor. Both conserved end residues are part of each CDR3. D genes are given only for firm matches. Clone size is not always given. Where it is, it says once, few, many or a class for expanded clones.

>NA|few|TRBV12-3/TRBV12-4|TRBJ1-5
CASSLRQASQPQHF
TGTGCCAGCAGTTTGCGGCAGGCGTCTCAGCCCCAGCATTTT
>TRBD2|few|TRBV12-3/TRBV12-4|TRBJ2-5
CASSYPMGLAGGETQYF
TGTGCCAGCAGTTACCCCATGGGACTAGCGGGAGGAGAGACCCAGTACTTC
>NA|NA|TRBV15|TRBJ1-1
CATSRAFGNMNTEAFF
TGTGCCACCAGCAGAGCCTTCGGGAACATGAACACTGAAGCTTTCTTT
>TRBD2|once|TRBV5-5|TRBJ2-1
CASSLVLAGLIEQFF
TGTGCCAGCAGCTTGGTTCTAGCGGGTTTGATTGAGCAGTTCTTC
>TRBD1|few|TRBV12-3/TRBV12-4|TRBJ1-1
CASTLDRDQAFF
TGTGCCAGCACCTTAGACAGGGACCAAGCTTTCTTT
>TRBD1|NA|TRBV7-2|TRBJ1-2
CASSRAVRDRVGLDYGYTF
TGTGCCAGCAGCCGGGCGGTCCGAGACAGGGTGGGTTTGGACTATGGCTACACCTTC
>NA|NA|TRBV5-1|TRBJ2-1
CASSLGGYHEQFF
TGCGCCAGCAGCTTGGGGGGTTATCATGAGCAGTTCTTC
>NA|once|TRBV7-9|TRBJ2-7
CASSLSQPEQYF
TGTGCCAGCAGCTTAAGCCAGCCCGAGCAGTACTTC
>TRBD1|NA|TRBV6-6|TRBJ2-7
CASRRDRAKGEQYF
TGTGCCAGCAGACGGGACAGGGCCAAGGGCGAGCAGTACTTC
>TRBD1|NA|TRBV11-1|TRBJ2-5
CASQLARGFGETQYF
TGTGCCAGCCAGCTTGCCAGGGGGTTCGGAGAGACCCAGTACTTC
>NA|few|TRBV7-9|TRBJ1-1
CASSLGFGTEAFF
TGTGCCAGCAGCTTGGGTTTTGGGACTGAAGCTTTCTTT
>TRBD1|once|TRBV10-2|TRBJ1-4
CASSDRGRTNEKLFF
TGCGCCAGCAGTGACAGGGGGCGGACTAATGAAAAACTGTTTTTT
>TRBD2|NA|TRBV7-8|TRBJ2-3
CASSLEASGGTDTQYF
TGTGCCAGCAGCTTAGAGGCTAGCGGGGGCACAGATACGCAGTATTTT
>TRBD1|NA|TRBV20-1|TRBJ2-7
CSAYRDRGTYEQYF
TGCAGTGCTTACCGGGACAGGGGGACCTACGAGCAGTACTTC
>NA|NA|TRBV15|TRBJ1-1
CATSTMRNTEAFF
TGTGCCACCAGCACCATGAGGAACACTGAAGCTTTCTTT
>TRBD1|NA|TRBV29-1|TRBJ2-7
CSVPGTGGYEQYF
TGCAGCGTTCCCGGGACAGGGGGCTACGAGCAGTACTTC
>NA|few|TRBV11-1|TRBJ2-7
CASSRQDEQYF
TGTGCCAGCAGCCGACAGGACGAGCAGTACTTC
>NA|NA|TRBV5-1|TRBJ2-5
CASSLGLQETQYF
TGCGCCAGCAGCTTGGGCCTTCAAGAGACCCAGTACTTC
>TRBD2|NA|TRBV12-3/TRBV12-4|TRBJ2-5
CASSLRGGGWLQETQYF
TGTGCCAGCAGTTTACGCGGGGGGGGCTGGCTTCAAGAGACCCAGTACTTC
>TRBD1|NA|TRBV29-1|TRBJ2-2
CSVEDLGQANTGELFF
TGCAGCGTTGAAGATCTGGGACAGGCGAACACCGGGGAGCTGTTTTTT
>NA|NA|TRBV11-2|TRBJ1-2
CASSLLQGFYGYTF
TGTGCCAGCAGCTTACTACAGGGTTTTTATGGCTACACCTTC
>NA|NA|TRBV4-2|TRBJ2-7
CASSARVDPYEQYF
TGTGCCAGCAGCGCCAGAGTGGACCCCTACGAGCAGTACTTC
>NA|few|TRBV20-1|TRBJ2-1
CSADPRRGKDNEQFF
TGCAGTGCCGACCCGCGAAGGGGGAAGGACAATGAGCAGTTCTTC
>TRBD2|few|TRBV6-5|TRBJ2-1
CASSNAGGPRIEQFF
TGTGCCAGCAGTAACGCGGGAGGGCCCCGAATTGAGCAGTTCTTC
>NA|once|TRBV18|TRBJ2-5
CASSLRKKVASPPQETQYF
TGTGCCAGCTCACTCCGTAAAAAAGTAGCGAGCCCGCCACAAGAGACCCAGTACTTC
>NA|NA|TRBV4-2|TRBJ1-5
CASSQVDTSTLNQPQHF
TGTGCCAGCAGCCAAGTAGACACTTCCACCCTTAATCAGCCCCAGCATTTT
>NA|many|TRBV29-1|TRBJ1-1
CSVGQMNTEAFF
TGCAGCGTTGGACAGATGAACACTGAAGCTTTCTTT
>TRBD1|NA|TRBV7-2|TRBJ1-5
CASSKYRGEGGNQPQHF
TGTGCCAGCAGCAAGTACAGGGGCGAGGGGGGCAATCAGCCCCAGCATTTT
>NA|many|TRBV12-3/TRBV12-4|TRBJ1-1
CASSFHGMNTEAFF
TGTGCCAGCAGTTTCCACGGGATGAACACTGAAGCTTTCTTT
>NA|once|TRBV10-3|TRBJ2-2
CAISLDRTSDGELFF
TGTGCCATCAGTCTAGACAGGACGTCCGACGGGGAGCTGTTTTTT
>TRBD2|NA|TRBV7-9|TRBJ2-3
CASSSGTSGSDTQYF
TGTGCCAGCAGCAGCGGGACTAGCGGGTCAGATACGCAGTATTTT
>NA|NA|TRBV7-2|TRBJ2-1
CASRLTYNEQFF
TGTGCCAGCAGGTTAACTTACAATGAGCAGTTCTTC
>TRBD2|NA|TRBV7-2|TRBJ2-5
CASSLRTRQETQYF
TGTGCCAGCAGCTTAAGGACTAGGCAAGAGACCCAGTACTTC
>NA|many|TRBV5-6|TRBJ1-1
CASRSAPQPVPEAFF
TGTGCCAGCAGATCGGCACCCCAACCGGTCCCTGAAGCTTTCTTT
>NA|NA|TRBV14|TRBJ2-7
CASGRGAGEQYF
TGTGCCAGCGGACGGGGGGCCGGCGAGCAGTACTTC
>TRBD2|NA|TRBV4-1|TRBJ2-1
CASSLLTSMNEQFF
TGCGCCAGCAGCCTCCTGACTAGCATGAATGAGCAGTTCTTC
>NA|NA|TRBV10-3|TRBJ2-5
CAISESRETQYF
TGTGCCATCAGTGAGTCGAGGGAGACCCAGTACTTC
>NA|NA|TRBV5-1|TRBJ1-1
CASSQLDSTEAFF
TGCGCCAGCAGCCAATTGGACAGCACTGAAGCTTTCTTT
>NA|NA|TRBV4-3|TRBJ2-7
CASSLSRDYEQYF
TGCGCCAGCAGCCTCAGCCGAGACTACGAGCAGTACTTC
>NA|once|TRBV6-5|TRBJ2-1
CASSYLDEPPVDEQFF
TGTGCCAGCAGTTACCTAGACGAGCCCCCGGTTGATGAGCAGTTCTTC
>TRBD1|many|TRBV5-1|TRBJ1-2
CASSLTGGQYGYTF
TGCGCCAGCAGCTTGACAGGGGGCCAATATGGCTACACCTTC
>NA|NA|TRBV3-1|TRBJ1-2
CASSFRDTNYGYTF
TGTGCCAGCAGCTTCCGGGACACCAACTATGGCTACACCTTC
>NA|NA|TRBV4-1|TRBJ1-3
CASSQLAGSNSGNTIYF
TGCGCCAGCAGCCAACTGGCGGGGTCCAACTCTGGAAACACCATATATTTT
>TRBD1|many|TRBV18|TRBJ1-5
CASSPATGGGFDQPQHF
TGTGCCAGCTCACCAGCCACAGGGGGCGGGTTTGATCAGCCCCAGCATTTT
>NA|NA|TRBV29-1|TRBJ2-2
CSAWRPPNTGELFF
TGCAGCGCCTGGCGGCCTCCGAACACCGGGGAGCTGTTTTTT
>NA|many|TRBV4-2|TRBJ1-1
CASSQEVWSMNTEAFF
TGTGCCAGCAGCCAAGAAGTGTGGAGTATGAACACTGAAGCTTTCTTT
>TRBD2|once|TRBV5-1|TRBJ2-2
CASSLVAGANPGELFF
TGCGCCAGCAGCTTGGTTGCGGGAGCCAACCCCGGGGAGCTGTTTTTT
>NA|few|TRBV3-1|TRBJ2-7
CASSQDLGSSYEQYF
TGTGCCAGCAGCCAAGATTTAGGGAGCTCCTACGAGCAGTACTTC